The sequence of this T cell receptor beta chain was determined in a study of blood T cells in healthy people across ages. Study findings and constraints: With age, beta diversity per million T cells declined roughly linearly, significantly by 40.

With a J-beta primer mix and a sample-barcoded 5' primer, a second PCR ran about 7 to 12 cycles. From the 5' RACE reads, TCRdb called clonotypes with MiXCR, one entry per CDR3 protein. The table has about 1 million distinct CDR3 sequences, 35% to 50% seen once. V dropped 5 bases and J dropped 2 bases, with 12 bases sitting between them. In germline, CDR1 is SGDLS, CDR2 YYNGEE. The CDR3 totals 14 residues. This clonotype showed up just a few times. Its antigen is not known. This sequence originates from an older woman in good health. The specimen was blood. This chain joins TRBV9 and TRBJ2-3, with a weak D call TRBD2 (6 bases). CDR3 residues: CASSYSGYTDTQYF. In DNA, the CDR3 is TGTGCCAGCAGTTATAGCGGATACACAGATACGCAGTATTTT.